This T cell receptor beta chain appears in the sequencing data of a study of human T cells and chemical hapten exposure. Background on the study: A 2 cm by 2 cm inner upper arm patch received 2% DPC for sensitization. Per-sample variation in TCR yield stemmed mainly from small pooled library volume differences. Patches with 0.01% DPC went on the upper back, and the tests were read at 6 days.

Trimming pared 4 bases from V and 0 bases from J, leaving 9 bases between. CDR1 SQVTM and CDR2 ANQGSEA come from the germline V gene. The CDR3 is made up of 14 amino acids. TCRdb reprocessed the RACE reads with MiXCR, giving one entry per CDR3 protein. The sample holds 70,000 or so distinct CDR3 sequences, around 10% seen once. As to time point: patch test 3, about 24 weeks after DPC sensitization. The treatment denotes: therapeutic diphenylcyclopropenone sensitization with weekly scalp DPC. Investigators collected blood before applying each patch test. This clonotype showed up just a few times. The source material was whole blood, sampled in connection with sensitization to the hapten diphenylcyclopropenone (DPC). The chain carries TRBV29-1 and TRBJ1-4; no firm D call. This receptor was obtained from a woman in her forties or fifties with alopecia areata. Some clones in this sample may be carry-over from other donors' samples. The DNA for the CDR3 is TGCAGCGTTGCTTCGCAGGCAACTAATGAAAAACTGTTTTTT. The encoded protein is CSVASQATNEKLFF.